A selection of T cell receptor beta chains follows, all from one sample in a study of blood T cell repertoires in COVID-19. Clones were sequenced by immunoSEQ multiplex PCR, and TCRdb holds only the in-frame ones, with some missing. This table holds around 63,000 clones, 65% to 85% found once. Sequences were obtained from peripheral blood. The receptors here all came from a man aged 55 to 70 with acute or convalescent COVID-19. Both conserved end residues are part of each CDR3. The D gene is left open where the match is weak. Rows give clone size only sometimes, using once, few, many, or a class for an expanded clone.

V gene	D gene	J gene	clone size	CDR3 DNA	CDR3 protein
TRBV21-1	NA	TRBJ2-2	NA	TGTGCCAGCAGCACCAGGACAGGGGGCACCACCGGGGAGCTGTTTTTT	CASSTRTGGTTGELFF
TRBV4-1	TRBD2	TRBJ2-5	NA	TGCGCCAGCAGCCAAGATTTAGCGGGGGGAGGGACCCAGTACTTC	CASSQDLAGGGTQYF
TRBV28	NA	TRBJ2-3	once	TGTGCCAGCAGTTTATTCGAGATAGCGGAGATAACAGATACGCAGTATTTT	CASSLFEIAEITDTQYF
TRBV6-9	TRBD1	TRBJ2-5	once	TGTGCCAGCAGTGACAGGGGGGGAGAGACCCAGTACTTC	CASSDRGGETQYF
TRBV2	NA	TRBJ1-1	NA	TGTGCCAGCAGTGAAAAAGGGAGCGAAGCTTTCTTT	CASSEKGSEAFF
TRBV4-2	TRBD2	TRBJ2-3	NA	TGTGCCAGCAGCCAAGGGGGCGGGGGTAGCACAGATACGCAGTATTTT	CASSQGGGGSTDTQYF
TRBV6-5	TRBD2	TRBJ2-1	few	TGTGCCAGCCCTGAGTCGGCGGGGGGGCCTAATGAGCAGTTCTTC	CASPESAGGPNEQFF
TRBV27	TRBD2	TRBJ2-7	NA	TGTGCCAGCAGGCCCTACGGGACTAGCGAATCCTCCTACGAGCAGTACTTC	CASRPYGTSESSYEQYF
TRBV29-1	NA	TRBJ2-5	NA	TGCAGCGTGTTCCCCACCTCCAGGGGAATCCAAGAGACCCAGTACTTC	CSVFPTSRGIQETQYF
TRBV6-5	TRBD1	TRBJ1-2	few	TGTGCCAGCAGCAAGGACAGGTTCTTAACCTATGGCTACACCTTC	CASSKDRFLTYGYTF
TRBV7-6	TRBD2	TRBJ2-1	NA	TGTGCCAGCAGCTTAGTGTGGCGGGGGAGGGATGAGCAGTTCTTC	CASSLVWRGRDEQFF
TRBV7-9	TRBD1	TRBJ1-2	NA	TGTGCCAGCAGCTTTGCAGGGGGCGATGTTTATGGCTACACCTTC	CASSFAGGDVYGYTF
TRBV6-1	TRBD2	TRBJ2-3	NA	TGTGCCAGCAGTGGGGGACTAGCGGGGGACCCCACAGATACGCAGTATTTT	CASSGGLAGDPTDTQYF
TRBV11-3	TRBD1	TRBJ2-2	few	TGTGCCAGCAGCGTGGACAGGGGGCGCACCGGGGAGCTGTTTTTT	CASSVDRGRTGELFF
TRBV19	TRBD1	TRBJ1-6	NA	TGTGCCTCTCAGGGGGAGTATAATTCACCCCTCCACTTT	CASQGEYNSPLHF
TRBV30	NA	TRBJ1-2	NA	TGTGCCTGGAGACGGGAGCAAAACTATGGCTACACCTTC	CAWRREQNYGYTF
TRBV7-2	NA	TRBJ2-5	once	TGTGCCAGCAGCTTAGGGACAGTAGAGACCCAGTACTTC	CASSLGTVETQYF
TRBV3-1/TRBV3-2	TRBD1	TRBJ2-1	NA	TGTGCCAGCAGCTCAAACTCCGGGACAGGTGAGCAGTTCTTC	CASSSNSGTGEQFF
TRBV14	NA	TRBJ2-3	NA	TGTGCCAGCAGCCAATACGGGGGGCCCGCGGATACGCAGTATTTT	CASSQYGGPADTQYF
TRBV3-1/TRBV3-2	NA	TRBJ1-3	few	TGTGCCAGCAGCCAAGATCCCATTACAGGATTCTCTGGAAACACCATATATTTT	CASSQDPITGFSGNTIYF
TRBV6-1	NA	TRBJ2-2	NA	TGTGCCAGCGTTGGGCTGACCTCGAACACCGGGGAGCTGTTTTTT	CASVGLTSNTGELFF
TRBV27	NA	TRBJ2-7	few	TGTGCCAGCAGTACCAGGGCCCGATACGAGCAGTACTTC	CASSTRARYEQYF
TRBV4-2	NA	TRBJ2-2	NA	TGTGCCAGCAGAAAAGAGGACTATCCCGGGGAGCTGTTTTTT	CASRKEDYPGELFF
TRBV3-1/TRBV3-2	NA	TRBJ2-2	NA	TGTGCCAGCAGCCAAGATGGGTTGGGGACACCGTCCGGGGAGCTGTTTTTT	CASSQDGLGTPSGELFF
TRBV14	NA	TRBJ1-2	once	TGTGCCAGCAGCCAAGACAGGGGTTATGGCTACACCTTC	CASSQDRGYGYTF
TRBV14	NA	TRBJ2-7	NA	TGTGCCAGCAGCCCCCGAGAGATGTCCTACGAGCAGTACTTC	CASSPREMSYEQYF
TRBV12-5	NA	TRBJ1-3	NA	TGTGCTAGTGGTTTCTCGGGAGCTGGAAACACCATATATTTT	CASGFSGAGNTIYF
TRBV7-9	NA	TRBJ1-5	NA	TGTGCCAGCAGCCCAGGGGCGGGCAATCAGCCCCAGCATTTT	CASSPGAGNQPQHF
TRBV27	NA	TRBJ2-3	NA	TGTGCCAGCAGTTTATTGGGGCAGGCAAGGCAGTATTTT	CASSLLGQARQYF
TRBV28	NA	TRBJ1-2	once	TGTGCCAGCAGACCGGGACGGACAGCTGGCTACACCTTC	CASRPGRTAGYTF
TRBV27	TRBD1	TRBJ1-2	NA	TGTGCCAGCAGTTTGGCGGGACAGGCTTATGGCTACACCTTC	CASSLAGQAYGYTF
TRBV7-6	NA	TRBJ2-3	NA	TGTGCCAGCAGCTTAGCTGCTGGGCTAGCGAGGGGTACGCAGTATTTT	CASSLAAGLARGTQYF
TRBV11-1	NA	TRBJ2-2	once	TGTGCCAGCAGTAAGGGGCTGTCAATTACCGGGGAGCTGTTTTTT	CASSKGLSITGELFF
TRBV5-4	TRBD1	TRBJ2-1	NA	TGTGCCAGCAGATTTGACAGGGGGAGCTACAATGAGCAGTTCTTC	CASRFDRGSYNEQFF
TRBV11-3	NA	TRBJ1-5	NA	TGTGCCAAGCAGCCTTCCGGGGGTAGTCAGCCCCAGCATTTT	CAKQPSGGSQPQHF